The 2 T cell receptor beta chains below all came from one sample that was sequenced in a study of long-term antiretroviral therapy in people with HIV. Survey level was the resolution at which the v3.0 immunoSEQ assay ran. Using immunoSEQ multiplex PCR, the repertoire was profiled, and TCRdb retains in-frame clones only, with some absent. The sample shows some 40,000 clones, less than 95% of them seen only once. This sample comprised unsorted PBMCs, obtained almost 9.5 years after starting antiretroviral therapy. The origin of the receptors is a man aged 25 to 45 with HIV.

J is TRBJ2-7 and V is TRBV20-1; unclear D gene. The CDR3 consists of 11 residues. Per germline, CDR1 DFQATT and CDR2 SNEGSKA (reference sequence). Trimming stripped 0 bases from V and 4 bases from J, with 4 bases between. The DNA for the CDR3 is TGCAGTGCTAGAGATCAGTACGAGCAGTACTTC. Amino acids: CSARDQYEQYF.

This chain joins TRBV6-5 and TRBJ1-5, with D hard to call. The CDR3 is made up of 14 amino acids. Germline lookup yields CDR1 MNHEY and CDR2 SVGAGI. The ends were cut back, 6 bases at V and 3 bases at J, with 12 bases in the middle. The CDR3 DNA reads TGTGCCAGCAGGGCGATGGAGTACAATCAGCCCCAGCATTTT. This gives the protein CASRAMEYNQPQHF.